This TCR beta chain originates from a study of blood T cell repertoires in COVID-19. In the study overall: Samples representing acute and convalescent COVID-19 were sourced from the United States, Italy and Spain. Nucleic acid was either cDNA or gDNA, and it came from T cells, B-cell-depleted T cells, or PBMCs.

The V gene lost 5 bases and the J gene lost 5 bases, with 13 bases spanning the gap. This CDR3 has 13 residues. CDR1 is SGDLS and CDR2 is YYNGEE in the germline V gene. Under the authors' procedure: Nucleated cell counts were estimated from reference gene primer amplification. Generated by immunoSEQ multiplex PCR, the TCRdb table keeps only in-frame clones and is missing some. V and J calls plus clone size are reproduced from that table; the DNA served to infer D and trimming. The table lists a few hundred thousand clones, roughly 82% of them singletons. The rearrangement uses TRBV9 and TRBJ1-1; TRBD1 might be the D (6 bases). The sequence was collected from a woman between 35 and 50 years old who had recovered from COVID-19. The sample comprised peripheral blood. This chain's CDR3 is CASSQGMTTEAFF. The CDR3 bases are TGTGCCAGCAGTCAGGGGATGACTACTGAAGCTTTCTTT.